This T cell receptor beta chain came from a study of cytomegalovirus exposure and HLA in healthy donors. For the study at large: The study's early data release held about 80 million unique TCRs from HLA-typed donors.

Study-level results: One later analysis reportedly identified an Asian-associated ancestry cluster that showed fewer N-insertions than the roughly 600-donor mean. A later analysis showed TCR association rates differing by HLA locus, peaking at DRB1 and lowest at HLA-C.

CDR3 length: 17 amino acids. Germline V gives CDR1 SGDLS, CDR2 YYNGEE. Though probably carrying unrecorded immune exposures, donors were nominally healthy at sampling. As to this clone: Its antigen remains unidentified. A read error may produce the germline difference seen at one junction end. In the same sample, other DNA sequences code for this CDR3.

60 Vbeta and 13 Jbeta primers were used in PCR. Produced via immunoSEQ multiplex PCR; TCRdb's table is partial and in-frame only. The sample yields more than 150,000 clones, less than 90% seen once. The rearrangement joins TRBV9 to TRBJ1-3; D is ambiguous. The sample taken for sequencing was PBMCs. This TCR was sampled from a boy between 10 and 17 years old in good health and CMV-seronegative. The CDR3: CASSVENWFDSRNTIYF. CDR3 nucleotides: TGTGCCAGCAGCGTAGAAAATTGGTTCGACTCTAGAAACACCATATATTTT.